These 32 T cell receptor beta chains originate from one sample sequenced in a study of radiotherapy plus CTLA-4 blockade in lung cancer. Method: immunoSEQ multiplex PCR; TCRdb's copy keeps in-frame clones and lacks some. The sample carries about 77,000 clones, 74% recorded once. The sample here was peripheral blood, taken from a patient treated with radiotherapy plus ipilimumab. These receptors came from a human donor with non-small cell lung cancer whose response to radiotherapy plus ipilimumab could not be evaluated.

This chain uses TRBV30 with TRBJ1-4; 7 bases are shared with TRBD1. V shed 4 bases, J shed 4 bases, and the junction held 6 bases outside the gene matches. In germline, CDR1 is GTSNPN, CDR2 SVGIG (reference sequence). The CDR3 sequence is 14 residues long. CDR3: CAWNLGTVNEKLFF. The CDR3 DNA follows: TGTGCCTGGAACCTCGGGACAGTTAATGAAAAACTGTTTTTT. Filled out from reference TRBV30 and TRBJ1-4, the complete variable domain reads SQTIHQWPATLVQPVGSPLSLECTVEGTSNPNLYWYRQAAGRGLQLLFYSVGIGQISSEVPQNLSASRPQDRQFILSSKKLLLSDSGFYLCAWNLGTVNEKLFFGSGTQLSVL.

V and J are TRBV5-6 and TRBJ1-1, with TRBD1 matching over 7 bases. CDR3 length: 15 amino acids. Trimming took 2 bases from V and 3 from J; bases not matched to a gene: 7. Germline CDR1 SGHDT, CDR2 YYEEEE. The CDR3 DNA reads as TGTGCCAGCAGCTTTCCCTCGGGACAGTACACTGAAGCTTTCTTT. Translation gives CASSFPSGQYTEAFF.

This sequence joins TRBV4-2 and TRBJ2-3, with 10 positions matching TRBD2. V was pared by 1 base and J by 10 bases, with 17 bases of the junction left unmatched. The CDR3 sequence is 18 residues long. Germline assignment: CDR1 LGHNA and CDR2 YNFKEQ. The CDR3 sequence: CASSQGWGKRGGEWAQYF. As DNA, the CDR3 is TGTGCCAGCAGCCAAGGATGGGGCAAGCGGGGGGGAGAGTGGGCGCAGTATTTT.

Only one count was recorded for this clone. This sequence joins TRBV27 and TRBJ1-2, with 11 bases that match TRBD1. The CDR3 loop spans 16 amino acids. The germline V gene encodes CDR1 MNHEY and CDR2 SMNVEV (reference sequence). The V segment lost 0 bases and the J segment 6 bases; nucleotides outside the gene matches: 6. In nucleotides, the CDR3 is TGTGCCAGCAGTTTATCTTCGGGACAGGGGGACCATGGCTACACCTTC. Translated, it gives CASSLSSGQGDHGYTF.

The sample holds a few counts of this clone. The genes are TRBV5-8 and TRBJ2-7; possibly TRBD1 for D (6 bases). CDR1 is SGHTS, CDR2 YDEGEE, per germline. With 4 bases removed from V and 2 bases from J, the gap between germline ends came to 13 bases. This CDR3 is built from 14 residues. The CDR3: CASSEGGWPYEQYF. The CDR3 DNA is TGTGCCAGCAGCGAAGGGGGATGGCCCTACGAGCAGTACTTC.

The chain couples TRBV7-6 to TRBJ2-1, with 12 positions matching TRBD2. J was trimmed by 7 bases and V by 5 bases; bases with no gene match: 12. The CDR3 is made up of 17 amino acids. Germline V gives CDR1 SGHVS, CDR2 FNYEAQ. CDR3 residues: CASSVGSGTSGWNEQFF. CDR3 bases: TGTGCCAGCAGCGTCGGCTCCGGGACTAGCGGGTGGAATGAGCAGTTCTTC.

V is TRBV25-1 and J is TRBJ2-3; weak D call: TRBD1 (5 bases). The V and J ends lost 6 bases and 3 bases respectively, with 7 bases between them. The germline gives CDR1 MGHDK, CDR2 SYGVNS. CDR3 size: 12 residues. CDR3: CASSRVTDTQYF. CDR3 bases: TGTGCCAGCAGCAGGGTTACAGATACGCAGTATTTT.

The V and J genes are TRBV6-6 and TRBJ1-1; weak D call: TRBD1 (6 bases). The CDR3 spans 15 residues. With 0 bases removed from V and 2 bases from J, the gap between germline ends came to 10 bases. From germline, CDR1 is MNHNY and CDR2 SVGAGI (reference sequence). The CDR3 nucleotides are TGTGCCAGCAGTTACTCGGGGGCAGACAACACTGAAGCTTTCTTT. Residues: CASSYSGADNTEAFF.

As DNA, the CDR3 is TGTGCCAGCAGCTCGGCCCAAGCGGGCTACACCTTC. This translates into CASSSAQAGYTF. The chain employs TRBV7-9 and TRBJ1-2; D is unclear. CDR1 and CDR2 (germline): SEHNR, FQNEAQ (reference sequence). Trimming took 4 bases from V and 8 from J, leaving 11 bases between them. There are 12 residues in the CDR3.

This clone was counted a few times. CDR3 in amino acids: CASSLVPGGTLREQYF. The CDR3 coding sequence is TGTGCCAGCAGCTTAGTCCCAGGTGGAACGCTACGCGAGCAGTACTTC. The V and J genes are TRBV11-2 and TRBJ2-7; unclear D gene. V dropped 1 base and J dropped 6 bases, with 19 bases sitting between them. This CDR3 contains 16 residues. Per germline, CDR1 SGHAT and CDR2 FQNNGV.

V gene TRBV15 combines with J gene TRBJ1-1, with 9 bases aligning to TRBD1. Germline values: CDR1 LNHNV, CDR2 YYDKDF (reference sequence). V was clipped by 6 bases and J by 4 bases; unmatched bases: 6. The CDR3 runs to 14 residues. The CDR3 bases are TGTGCCACCAGTCGGGACAGGGCTTCCACTGAAGCTTTCTTT. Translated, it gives CATSRDRASTEAFF.

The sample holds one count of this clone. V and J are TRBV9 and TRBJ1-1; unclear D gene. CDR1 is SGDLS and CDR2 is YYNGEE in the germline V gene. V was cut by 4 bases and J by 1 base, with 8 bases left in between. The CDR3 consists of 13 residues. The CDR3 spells CASSPTENTEAFF. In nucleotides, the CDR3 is TGTGCCAGCAGCCCTACTGAGAACACTGAAGCTTTCTTT.

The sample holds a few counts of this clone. As DNA, the CDR3 is TGTGCCAGCAGCGTGGACAGAACTAACTATGGCTACACCTTC. Its protein is CASSVDRTNYGYTF. The chain links TRBV7-3 to TRBJ1-2; weak D call: TRBD1 (6 bases). Per germline, CDR1 SGHTA and CDR2 FQGTGA. V was trimmed by 5 bases and J by 0 bases, leaving 10 bases between them. CDR3 length equals 14 residues.

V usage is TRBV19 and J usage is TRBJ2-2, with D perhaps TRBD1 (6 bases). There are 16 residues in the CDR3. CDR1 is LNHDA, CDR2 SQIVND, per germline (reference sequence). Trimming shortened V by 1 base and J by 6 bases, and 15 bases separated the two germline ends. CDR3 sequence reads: CASSIGAWKGAGELFF. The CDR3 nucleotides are TGTGCCAGTAGTATAGGGGCGTGGAAGGGGGCCGGGGAGCTGTTTTTT. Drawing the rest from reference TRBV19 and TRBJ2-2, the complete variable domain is DGGITQSPKYLFRKEGQNVTLSCEQNLNHDAMYWYRQDPGQGLRLIYYSQIVNDFQKGDIAEGYSVSREKKESFPLTVTSAQKNPTAFYLCASSIGAWKGAGELFFGEGSRLTVL.

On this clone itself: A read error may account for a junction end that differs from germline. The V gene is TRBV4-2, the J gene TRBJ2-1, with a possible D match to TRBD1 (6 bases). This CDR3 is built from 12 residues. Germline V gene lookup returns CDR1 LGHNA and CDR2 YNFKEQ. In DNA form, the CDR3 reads TGTGCCAGCCGCCAGGGGCCCAATGAGCAGTTCTTC. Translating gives CASRQGPNEQFF.

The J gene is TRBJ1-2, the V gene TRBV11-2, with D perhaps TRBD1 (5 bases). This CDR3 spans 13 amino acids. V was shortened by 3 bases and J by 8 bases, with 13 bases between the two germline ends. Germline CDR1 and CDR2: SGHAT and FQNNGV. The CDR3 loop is CASSFKGPWGYTF. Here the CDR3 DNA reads TGTGCCAGCAGCTTTAAGGGGCCCTGGGGCTACACCTTC.

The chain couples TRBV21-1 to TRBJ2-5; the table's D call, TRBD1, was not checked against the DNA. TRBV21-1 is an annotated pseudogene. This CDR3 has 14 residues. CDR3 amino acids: CASSIGTPQETQYF. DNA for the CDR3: TGTGCCAGCAGCATCGGGACACCGCAAGAGACCCAGTACTTC.

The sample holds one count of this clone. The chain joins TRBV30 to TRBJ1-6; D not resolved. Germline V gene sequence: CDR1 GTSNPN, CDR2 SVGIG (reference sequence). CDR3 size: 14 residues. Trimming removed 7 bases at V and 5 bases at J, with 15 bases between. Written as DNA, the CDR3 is TGTGCCTCGAGCCTTACACTAAATAATTCACCCCTCCACTTT. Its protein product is CASSLTLNNSPLHF.

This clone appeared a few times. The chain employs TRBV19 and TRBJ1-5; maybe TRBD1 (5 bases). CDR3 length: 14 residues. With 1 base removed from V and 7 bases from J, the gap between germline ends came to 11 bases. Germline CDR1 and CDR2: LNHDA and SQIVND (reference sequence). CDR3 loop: CASSIVGGTQPQHF. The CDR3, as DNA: TGTGCCAGTAGTATAGTGGGGGGAACCCAGCCCCAGCATTTT.

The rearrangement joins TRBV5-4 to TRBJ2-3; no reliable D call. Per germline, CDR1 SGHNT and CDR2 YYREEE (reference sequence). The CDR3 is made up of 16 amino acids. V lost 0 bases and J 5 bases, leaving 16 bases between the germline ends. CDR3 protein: CASSLDSGVSEDTQYF. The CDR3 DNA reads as TGTGCCAGCAGCTTGGATTCCGGAGTGTCGGAAGATACGCAGTATTTT.

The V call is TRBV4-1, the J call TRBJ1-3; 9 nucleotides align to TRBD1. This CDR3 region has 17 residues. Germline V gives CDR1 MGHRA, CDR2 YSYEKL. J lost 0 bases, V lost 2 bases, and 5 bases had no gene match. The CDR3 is CASSQWDRVPSGNTIYF. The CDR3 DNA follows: TGCGCCAGCAGCCAATGGGACAGGGTACCCTCTGGAAACACCATATATTTT.

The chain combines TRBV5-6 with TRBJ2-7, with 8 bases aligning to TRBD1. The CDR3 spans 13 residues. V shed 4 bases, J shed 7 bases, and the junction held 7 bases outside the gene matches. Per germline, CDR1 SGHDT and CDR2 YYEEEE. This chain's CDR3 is CASSQDRVEEQYF. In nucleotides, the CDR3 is TGTGCCAGCAGCCAGGACAGGGTCGAAGAGCAGTACTTC. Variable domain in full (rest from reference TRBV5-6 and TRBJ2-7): DAGVTQSPTHLIKTRGQQVTLRCSPKSGHDTVSWYQQALGQGPQFIFQYYEEEERQRGNFPDRFSGHQFPNYSSELNVNALLLGDSALYLCASSQDRVEEQYFGPGTRLTVT.

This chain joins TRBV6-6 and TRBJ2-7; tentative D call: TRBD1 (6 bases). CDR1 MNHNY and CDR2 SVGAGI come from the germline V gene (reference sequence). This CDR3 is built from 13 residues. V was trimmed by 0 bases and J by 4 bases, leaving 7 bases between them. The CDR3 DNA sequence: TGTGCCAGCAGTTACTCGAGGGGGTACGAGCAGTACTTC. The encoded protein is CASSYSRGYEQYF.

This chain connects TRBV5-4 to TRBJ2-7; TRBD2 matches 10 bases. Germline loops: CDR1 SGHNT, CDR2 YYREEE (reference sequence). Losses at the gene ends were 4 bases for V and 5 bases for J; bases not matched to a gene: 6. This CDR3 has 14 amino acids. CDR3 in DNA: TGTGCCAGCAGCCCGGGACTAGCGAGCCACGAGCAGTACTTC. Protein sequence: CASSPGLASHEQYF.

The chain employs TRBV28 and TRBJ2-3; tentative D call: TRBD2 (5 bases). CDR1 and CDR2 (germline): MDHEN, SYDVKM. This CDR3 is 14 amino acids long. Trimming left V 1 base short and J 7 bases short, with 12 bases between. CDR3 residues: CASSLSLGGYTQYF. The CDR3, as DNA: TGTGCCAGCAGTTTATCCCTGGGCGGGTATACGCAGTATTTT.

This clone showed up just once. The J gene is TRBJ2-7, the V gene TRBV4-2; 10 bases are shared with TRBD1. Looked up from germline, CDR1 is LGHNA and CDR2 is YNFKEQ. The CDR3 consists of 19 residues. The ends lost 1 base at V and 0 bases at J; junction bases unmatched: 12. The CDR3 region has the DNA TGTGCCAGCAGCCAAGCGGATCCCTTCAGACAGGGGGCCTCCTACGAGCAGTACTTC. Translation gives CASSQADPFRQGASYEQYF.

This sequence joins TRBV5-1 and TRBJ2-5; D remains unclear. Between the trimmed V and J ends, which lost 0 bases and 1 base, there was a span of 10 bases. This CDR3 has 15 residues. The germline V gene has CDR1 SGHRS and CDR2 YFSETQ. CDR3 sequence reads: CASSLAVGRQETQYF. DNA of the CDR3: TGCGCCAGCAGCTTGGCGGTGGGCCGCCAAGAGACCCAGTACTTC.

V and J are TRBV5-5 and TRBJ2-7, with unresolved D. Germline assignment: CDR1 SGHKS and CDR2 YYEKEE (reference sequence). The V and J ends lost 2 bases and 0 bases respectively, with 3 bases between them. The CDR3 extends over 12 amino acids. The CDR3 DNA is TGTGCCAGCAGCTTTAGCTCCTACGAGCAGTACTTC. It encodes CASSFSSYEQYF. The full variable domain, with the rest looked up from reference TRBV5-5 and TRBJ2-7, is DAGVTQSPTHLIKTRGQQVTLRCSPISGHKSVSWYQQVLGQGPQFIFQYYEKEERGRGNFPDRFSARQFPNYSSELNVNALLLGDSALYLCASSFSSYEQYFGPGTRLTVT.

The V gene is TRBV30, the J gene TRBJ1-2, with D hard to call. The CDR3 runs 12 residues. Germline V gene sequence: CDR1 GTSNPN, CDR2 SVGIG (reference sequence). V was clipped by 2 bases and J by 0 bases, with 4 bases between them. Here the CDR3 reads CAWSPANYGYTF. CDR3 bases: TGTGCCTGGAGTCCGGCTAACTATGGCTACACCTTC.

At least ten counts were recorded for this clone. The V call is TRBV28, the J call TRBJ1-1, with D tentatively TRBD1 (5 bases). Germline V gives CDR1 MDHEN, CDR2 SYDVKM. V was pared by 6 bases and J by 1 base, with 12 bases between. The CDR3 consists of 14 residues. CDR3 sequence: CASRLQVGNTEAFF. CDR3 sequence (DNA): TGTGCCAGCAGATTACAGGTGGGGAACACTGAAGCTTTCTTT. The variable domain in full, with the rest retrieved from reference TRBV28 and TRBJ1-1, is DVKVTQSSRYLVKRTGEKVFLECVQDMDHENMFWYRQDPGLGLRLIYFSYDVKMKEKGDIPEGYSVSREKKERFSLILESASTNQTSMYLCASRLQVGNTEAFFGQGTRLTVV.

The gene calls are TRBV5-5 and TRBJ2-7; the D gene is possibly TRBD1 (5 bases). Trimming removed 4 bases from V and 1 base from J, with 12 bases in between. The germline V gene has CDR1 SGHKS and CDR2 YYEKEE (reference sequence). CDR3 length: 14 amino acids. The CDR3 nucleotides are TGTGCCAGCAGCCCACTGACAGCTTCCTACGAGCAGTACTTC. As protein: CASSPLTASYEQYF.

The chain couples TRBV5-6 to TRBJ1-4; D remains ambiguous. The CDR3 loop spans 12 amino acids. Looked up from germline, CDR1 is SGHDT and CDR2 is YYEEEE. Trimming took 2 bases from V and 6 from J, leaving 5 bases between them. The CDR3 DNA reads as TGTGCCAGCAGCTTCGGGGATGAAAAACTGTTTTTT. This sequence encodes CASSFGDEKLFF.